This entry lists 29 T cell receptor beta chains sequenced from one sample in a study of cytomegalovirus exposure and HLA in healthy donors. 60 Vbeta and 13 Jbeta primers were used in PCR. Measured with immunoSEQ multiplex PCR; TCRdb has only the in-frame clones, and not every one. Among roughly 100,000 clones, 75% to 90% were seen once, and the ten largest hold 2.6%. The sequenced sample consisted of PBMCs. The receptor source for this set is a man in his forties or fifties in good health and CMV-seronegative.

The chain uses TRBV5-6 and TRBJ1-5, with a possible D match to TRBD1 (5 bases). The germline V and J ends were trimmed by 0 bases and 5 bases, with 12 bases remaining between them. The germline CDR1 and CDR2 sequences are SGHDT and YYEEEE. This CDR3 comprises 15 residues. CDR3 nucleotide sequence: TGTGCCAGCAGCTTGGTTGCCGGGGGTGATCAGCCCCAGCATTTT. It encodes CASSLVAGGDQPQHF.

This clone was counted only a few times. The genes are TRBV6-1 and TRBJ2-1, with D uncertain. V was clipped by 2 bases and J by 10 bases, with 6 bases between them. CDR3 length equals 11 residues. Germline assignment: CDR1 MNHNS and CDR2 SASEGT. The CDR3 here is CASSEMGEQFF. The DNA for the CDR3 is TGTGCCAGCAGTGAAATGGGCGAGCAGTTCTTC.

V gene TRBV5-1 combines with J gene TRBJ2-2, with 8 bases matching TRBD1. The CDR3 extends over 15 amino acids. V lost 0 bases, J lost 7 bases, and 5 bases stayed unmatched. CDR1 and CDR2 from the germline V gene are SGHRS and YFSETQ. The CDR3 spells CASSLDRGFGGELFF. DNA of the CDR3: TGCGCCAGCAGCTTGGACAGGGGGTTCGGCGGGGAGCTGTTTTTT.

The chain combines TRBV9 with TRBJ2-5; TRBD2 might be the D (7 bases). From germline, CDR1 is SGDLS and CDR2 YYNGEE. The CDR3 is 12 amino acids. Trimming stripped 4 bases from V and 7 bases from J, with 11 bases between. CDR3 loop: CASSPGGRTQYF. In DNA, the CDR3 is TGTGCCAGCAGCCCCGGGGGGCGGACCCAGTACTTC.

This sequence joins TRBV18 and TRBJ2-2, with 8 positions matching TRBD1. Germline V lookup: CDR1 KGHSH, CDR2 LQKENI. Germline trimming cut 3 bases from V and 6 bases from J; bases unmatched to any gene: 3. There are 14 residues in the CDR3. The CDR3 region is CASSPDRAPGELFF. The DNA of the CDR3 is TGTGCCAGCTCACCGGACAGGGCCCCCGGGGAGCTGTTTTTT.

The V call is TRBV30, the J call TRBJ1-4, with D perhaps matching TRBD1 (6 bases). Germline V gives CDR1 GTSNPN, CDR2 SVGIG (reference sequence). The V and J ends lost 2 bases and 7 bases respectively, with 17 bases between them. CDR3 length: 15 amino acids. The CDR3 loop is CAWSTQQGTVEKLFF. The DNA of the CDR3 is TGTGCCTGGAGTACCCAACAGGGAACTGTTGAAAAACTGTTTTTT. Together with reference TRBV30 and TRBJ1-4, the CDR3 gives the full variable domain: SQTIHQWPATLVQPVGSPLSLECTVEGTSNPNLYWYRQAAGRGLQLLFYSVGIGQISSEVPQNLSASRPQDRQFILSSKKLLLSDSGFYLCAWSTQQGTVEKLFFGSGTQLSVL.

The chain combines TRBV6-6 with TRBJ2-3; D possibly corresponds to TRBD2 (7 bases). The CDR3 totals 16 residues. Trimming pared 4 bases from V and 5 bases from J, leaving 19 bases between. Germline CDR1 is MNHNY and CDR2 is SVGAGI (reference sequence). The CDR3 bases are TGTGCCAGCAGTTGGGGTGTCGGGGGGCAAAGAGATACGCAGTATTTT. It translates to CASSWGVGGQRDTQYF.

The chain links TRBV7-9 to TRBJ2-7; a possible D gene is TRBD2 (6 bases). The germline V gene encodes CDR1 SEHNR and CDR2 FQNEAQ (reference sequence). Between the trimmed V and J ends, which lost 1 base and 7 bases, there was a span of 20 bases. The CDR3 covers 16 residues. This CDR3 is CASSLVGGGTPEEQYF. CDR3 DNA: TGTGCCAGCAGCTTAGTGGGGGGTGGGACCCCTGAGGAGCAGTACTTC. Complete variable domain (other parts from reference TRBV7-9 and TRBJ2-7): DTGVSQNPRHKITKRGQNVTFRCDPISEHNRLYWYRQTLGQGPEFLTYFQNEAQLEKSRLLSDRFSAERPKGSFSTLEIQRTEQGDSAMYLCASSLVGGGTPEEQYFGPGTRLTVT.

The chain is built from TRBV7-2 and TRBJ2-1; TRBD2 agrees at 16 bases. The CDR3 is made up of 19 amino acids. Germline V CDR1 and CDR2: SGHTA, FQGNSA. With V trimmed by 5 bases and J by 1 base, 8 bases remained unmatched. This chain's CDR3 is CASSRRGGLAGGSYNEQFF. CDR3 DNA sequence: TGTGCCAGCAGCCGCCGAGGGGGACTAGCGGGGGGGTCCTACAATGAGCAGTTCTTC.

The chain employs TRBV7-2 and TRBJ2-5; D uncertain. Trimming took off 3 bases at V and 4 bases at J, with 6 bases between the two ends. The length of the CDR3 is 12 residues. Germline CDR1 and CDR2: SGHTA and FQGNSA. CDR3 nucleotide sequence: TGTGCCAGCAGCTTCCTTCGAGAGACCCAGTACTTC. Its translation: CASSFLRETQYF.

The J gene is TRBJ1-6, the V gene TRBV6-1, with D maybe TRBD1 (5 bases). The germline V gene has CDR1 MNHNS and CDR2 SASEGT. The ends were cut back, 8 bases at V and 9 bases at J, with 20 bases in the middle. The CDR3 is 15 residues long. CDR3 nucleotides: TGTGCCAGCCAAGTCTGGGGGGATTTTAGTTCACCCCTCCACTTT. Translated: CASQVWGDFSSPLHF.

The V and J genes are TRBV11-1 and TRBJ1-1; no clear D gene. The CDR3 covers 15 residues. Trimming shortened V by 4 bases and J by 4 bases, and 16 bases separated the two germline ends. From germline, CDR1 is SGHAT and CDR2 FQDESV (reference sequence). CDR3 region: CASSSNGARGTEAFF. The CDR3 DNA follows: TGTGCCAGCAGCTCGAACGGCGCTCGAGGCACTGAAGCTTTCTTT.

The chain recombines TRBV7-3 with TRBJ2-3, with D perhaps matching TRBD1 (6 bases). Between the trimmed V and J ends, which lost 5 bases and 3 bases, there was a span of 21 bases. Germline V gene data show CDR1 as SGHTA and CDR2 as FQGTGA. This CDR3 comprises 17 residues. The CDR3 coding sequence is TGTGCCAGCAGCCGAGGGCAGACAGGTCGCCGGACAGATACGCAGTATTTT. As protein: CASSRGQTGRRTDTQYF. Full variable domain (missing parts from reference TRBV7-3 and TRBJ2-3): GAGVSQTPSNKVTEKGKYVELRCDPISGHTALYWYRQSLGQGPEFLIYFQGTGAADDSGLPNDRFFAVRPEGSVSTLKIQRTERGDSAVYLCASSRGQTGRRTDTQYFGPGTRLTVL.

The table lists this clone with a few counts. This chain uses TRBV7-2 with TRBJ2-3; 8 bases line up with TRBD2. Germline-derived CDR1 and CDR2 are SGHTA and FQGNSA. Trimming removed 4 bases from V and 3 bases from J; junction bases left unmatched: 15. The CDR3 sequence is 18 residues long. CDR3 loop: CASSYQLVSGLVTDTQYF. The CDR3 DNA sequence: TGTGCCAGCAGCTACCAACTAGTGTCGGGACTAGTAACAGATACGCAGTATTTT.

This chain connects TRBV4-3 to TRBJ1-2; a weak D match, TRBD1 (5 bases). With 0 bases removed from V and 0 bases from J, the gap between germline ends came to 11 bases. The germline V gene has CDR1 LGHNA and CDR2 YSLEER. The CDR3 extends over 16 amino acids. CDR3 DNA: TGCGCCAGCAGCCAAGATTTCGGGGGGACTAACTATGGCTACACCTTC. Translation gives CASSQDFGGTNYGYTF.

The V and J genes are TRBV27 and TRBJ1-2, with TRBD1 as a possible D gene (6 bases). V dropped 6 bases and J dropped 2 bases, with 16 bases sitting between them. The CDR3 contains 15 residues. From germline, CDR1 is MNHEY and CDR2 SMNVEV (reference sequence). For the CDR3, the DNA is TGTGCCAGCAGCCGGGCGGTGGGGGCCAACTATGGCTACACCTTC. Protein sequence: CASSRAVGANYGYTF.

This clone has just one count. This sequence joins TRBV7-2 and TRBJ2-1; D remains unclear. Germline V CDR1 and CDR2: SGHTA, FQGNSA. The CDR3 loop spans 15 amino acids. V was trimmed by 0 bases and J by 6 bases, leaving 12 bases between them. CDR3 nucleotide sequence: TGTGCCAGCAGCTTAGCGCTCGCCCGCGGCAATGAGCAGTTCTTC. Its protein product is CASSLALARGNEQFF.

The genes are TRBV7-6 and TRBJ1-5; possibly TRBD1 for D (5 bases). With 5 bases removed from V and 0 bases from J, the gap between germline ends came to 14 bases. The CDR3 has 16 amino acids. The germline V gene has CDR1 SGHVS and CDR2 FNYEAQ. In nucleotides, the CDR3 is TGTGCCAGCAGCCCGGGTGAAGGGGTTAGCAATCAGCCCCAGCATTTT. This encodes CASSPGEGVSNQPQHF.

The chain is built from TRBV2 and TRBJ1-5; tentative D call: TRBD1 (5 bases). Germline assignment: CDR1 SNHLY and CDR2 FYNNEI. V shed 5 bases and J shed 7 bases, with 12 bases lying between them. The CDR3 has 13 amino acids. The CDR3 nucleotides are TGTGCCAGCAGTCCAGGGCCCCGGCAGCCCCAGCATTTT. Translating gives CASSPGPRQPQHF.

V is TRBV6-4 and J is TRBJ1-6, with 10 bases aligning to TRBD1. J was trimmed by 2 bases and V by 5 bases; bases with no gene match: 6. Germline CDR1 reads MRHNA; CDR2 reads SNTAGT. The CDR3 has 17 residues. CDR3 bases: TGTGCCAGCAGTACACGGACAGGGGGAACCTATAATTCACCCCTCCACTTT. Encoded protein: CASSTRTGGTYNSPLHF.

The V and J genes are TRBV7-3 and TRBJ2-3, with D perhaps TRBD2 (6 bases). The CDR3 totals 14 residues. Trimming took off 3 bases at V and 4 bases at J, with 11 bases between the two ends. Germline V CDR1 and CDR2: SGHTA, FQGTGA. The CDR3: CASSLGLHPDTQYF. CDR3 sequence (DNA): TGTGCCAGCAGCTTGGGACTTCATCCAGATACGCAGTATTTT.

The CDR3 is CASSILDRSYGYTF. CDR3 DNA: TGTGCCAGTAGTATTCTGGACAGGAGCTATGGCTACACCTTC. V is TRBV19 and J is TRBJ1-2, with TRBD1 matching over 7 bases. With 3 bases clipped from V and 4 bases from J, the junction kept 5 bases outside the gene matches. CDR3 length equals 14 residues. Germline V gene data show CDR1 as LNHDA and CDR2 as SQIVND (reference sequence).

Written as DNA, the CDR3 is TGTGCCAGTAGTGAGGGACTCCATAATTCACCCCTCCACTTT. This gives the protein CASSEGLHNSPLHF. The V and J genes are TRBV19 and TRBJ1-6, with D possibly matching TRBD1 (5 bases). V was pared by 5 bases and J by 5 bases, with 10 bases between. Germline-derived CDR1 and CDR2 are LNHDA and SQIVND (reference sequence). The CDR3 contains 14 residues.

V and J are TRBV4-1 and TRBJ2-7; 10 positions match TRBD1. Germline V gene data show CDR1 as MGHRA and CDR2 as YSYEKL. Germline trimming cut 3 bases from V and 2 bases from J; bases unmatched to any gene: 4. CDR3 length equals 15 residues. CDR3 sequence (DNA): TGCGCCAGCAGCCATCCGGGACAGGGGACCTACGAGCAGTACTTC. Its translation: CASSHPGQGTYEQYF.

V gene TRBV13 combines with J gene TRBJ2-3; 13 bases line up with TRBD2. Germline CDR1 PRHDT, CDR2 FYEKMQ (reference sequence). The CDR3 contains 17 residues. The junction had 9 bases not matched to a gene; V was cut back by 6 bases and J by 3 bases. The CDR3 sequence: CASSSRTSGGGTDTQYF. The CDR3 region has the DNA TGTGCCAGCAGTTCCAGGACTAGCGGGGGAGGTACAGATACGCAGTATTTT.

The chain uses TRBV12-5 and TRBJ2-2; possible D gene TRBD1, 5 bases. CDR1 is LGHNT, CDR2 FRNRAP, per germline. The CDR3 contains 14 residues. Trimming left V 7 bases short and J 6 bases short, with 15 bases between. This CDR3 reads CASAPPGLPGELFF. The CDR3 nucleotides are TGTGCTAGTGCTCCACCAGGGCTTCCCGGGGAGCTGTTTTTT.

In regard to this clone: Other DNA sequences of this sample code for an identical CDR3. The rearrangement uses TRBV5-1 and TRBJ1-1, with unresolved D. V was trimmed by 2 bases and J by 3 bases, leaving 11 bases between them. This CDR3 is built from 14 residues. CDR1 is SGHRS and CDR2 is YFSETQ in the germline V gene. CDR3 in amino acids: CASSFSGRDTEAFF. CDR3 DNA: TGCGCCAGCAGCTTTAGCGGCCGGGACACTGAAGCTTTCTTT.

CDR3 region: CASRGDSTSYEQYF. The CDR3, as DNA: TGCGCCAGCCGCGGGGACAGCACTTCCTACGAGCAGTACTTC. V is TRBV5-1 and J is TRBJ2-7, with TRBD1 as a possible D gene (7 bases). The CDR3 contains 14 residues. Germline V gene lookup returns CDR1 SGHRS and CDR2 YFSETQ. Trimming left V 7 bases short and J 1 base short, with 15 bases between.

The chain has TRBV7-2 and TRBJ2-5; D remains unclear. Germline-derived CDR1 and CDR2 are SGHTA and FQGNSA. The V and J ends lost 5 bases and 0 bases respectively, with 10 bases between them. The CDR3 covers 14 residues. CDR3 residues: CASSHGTYQETQYF. The CDR3 DNA is TGTGCCAGCAGCCATGGCACATACCAAGAGACCCAGTACTTC.